Below, one T cell receptor beta chain is given with its context. PCR employed 60 Vbeta and 13 Jbeta primers. TCRdb's table, derived via immunoSEQ multiplex PCR, lists solely in-frame clones and lacks some. The table has under 300,000 clones, 84% seen once. The study sampled nominally healthy donors, though unrecorded immune exposures were likely. This record belongs to a study of cytomegalovirus exposure and HLA in healthy donors. V was pared by 4 bases and J by 0 bases, with 9 bases of the junction left unmatched. This CDR3 contains 19 residues. Germline assignment: CDR1 LGHNA and CDR2 YSLEER. The chain uses TRBV4-3 and TRBJ2-3, with TRBD2 identical over 14 bases. The sequence came from a woman in her forties in good health and CMV-seropositive. The source material was PBMCs. CDR3: CASSRPGTSGSSSTDTQYF. The CDR3 DNA reads as TGCGCCAGCAGCCGGCCGGGGACTAGCGGGAGTTCTAGCACAGATACGCAGTATTTT.